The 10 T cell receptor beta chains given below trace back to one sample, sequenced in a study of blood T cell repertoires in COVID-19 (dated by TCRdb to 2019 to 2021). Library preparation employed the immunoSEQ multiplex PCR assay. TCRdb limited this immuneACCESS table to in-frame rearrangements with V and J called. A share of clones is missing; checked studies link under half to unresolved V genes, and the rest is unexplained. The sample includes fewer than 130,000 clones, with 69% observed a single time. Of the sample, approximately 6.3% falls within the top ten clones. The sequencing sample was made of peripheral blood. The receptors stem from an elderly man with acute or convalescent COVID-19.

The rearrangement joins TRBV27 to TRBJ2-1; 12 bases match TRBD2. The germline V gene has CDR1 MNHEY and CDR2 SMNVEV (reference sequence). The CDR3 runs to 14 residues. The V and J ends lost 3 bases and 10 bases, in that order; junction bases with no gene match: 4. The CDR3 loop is CASSLSLAGGEQFF. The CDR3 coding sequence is TGTGCCAGCAGTTTGTCGCTAGCGGGAGGGGAGCAGTTCTTC.

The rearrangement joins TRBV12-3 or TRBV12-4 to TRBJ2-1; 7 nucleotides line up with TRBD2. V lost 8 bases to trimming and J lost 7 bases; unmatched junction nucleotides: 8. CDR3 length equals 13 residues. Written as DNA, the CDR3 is TGTGCCAGCTCAGGAGGGAGGGCAAATGAGCAGTTCTTC. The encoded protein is CASSGGRANEQFF.

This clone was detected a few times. The CDR3 DNA reads TGCGCCAGCAGCCAAGGAGGGACAGGTGAGACCCAGTACTTC. Translating gives CASSQGGTGETQYF. V usage is TRBV4-1 and J usage is TRBJ2-5; 8 bases fit TRBD1. Germline CDR1 and CDR2: MGHRA and YSYEKL. Germline trimming cut 1 base from V and 5 bases from J; bases unmatched to any gene: 3. This CDR3 region has 14 residues.

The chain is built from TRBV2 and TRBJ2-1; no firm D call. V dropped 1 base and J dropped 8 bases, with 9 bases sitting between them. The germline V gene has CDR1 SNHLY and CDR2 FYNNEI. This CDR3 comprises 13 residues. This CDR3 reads CASSEDRQDEQFF. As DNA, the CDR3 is TGTGCCAGCAGTGAAGACCGACAAGATGAGCAGTTCTTC.

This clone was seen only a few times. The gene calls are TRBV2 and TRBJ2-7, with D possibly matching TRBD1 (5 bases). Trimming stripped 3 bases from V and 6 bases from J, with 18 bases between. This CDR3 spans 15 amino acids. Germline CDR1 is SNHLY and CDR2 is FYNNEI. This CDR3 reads CASSDSTAKRPEQYF. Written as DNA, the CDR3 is TGTGCCAGCAGTGATTCGACAGCTAAACGACCCGAGCAGTACTTC. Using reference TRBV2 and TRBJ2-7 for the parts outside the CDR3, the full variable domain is EPEVTQTPSHQVTQMGQEVILRCVPISNHLYFYWYRQILGQKVEFLVSFYNNEISEKSEIFDDQFSVERPDGSNFTLKIRSTKLEDSAMYFCASSDSTAKRPEQYFGPGTRLTVT.

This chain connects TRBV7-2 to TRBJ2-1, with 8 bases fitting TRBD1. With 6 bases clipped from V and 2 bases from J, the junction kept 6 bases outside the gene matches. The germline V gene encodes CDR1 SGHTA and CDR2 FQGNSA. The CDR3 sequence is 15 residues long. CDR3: CASSRGTGTYNEQFF. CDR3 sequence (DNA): TGTGCCAGCAGTCGGGGGACAGGTACCTACAATGAGCAGTTCTTC.

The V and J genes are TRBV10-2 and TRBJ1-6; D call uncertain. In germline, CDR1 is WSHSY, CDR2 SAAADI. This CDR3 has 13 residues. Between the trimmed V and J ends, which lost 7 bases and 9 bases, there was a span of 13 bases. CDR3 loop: CASIANLGSPLHF. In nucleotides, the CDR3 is TGCGCCAGCATAGCTAACTTGGGTTCACCCCTCCACTTT.

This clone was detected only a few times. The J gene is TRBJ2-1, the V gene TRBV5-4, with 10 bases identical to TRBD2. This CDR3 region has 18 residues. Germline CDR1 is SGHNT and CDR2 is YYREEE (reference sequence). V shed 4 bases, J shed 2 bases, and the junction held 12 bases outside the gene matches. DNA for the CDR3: TGTGCCAGCAGCGCTGGCAATATAGCGGGAGGCACCTACAATGAGCAGTTCTTC. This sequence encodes CASSAGNIAGGTYNEQFF.

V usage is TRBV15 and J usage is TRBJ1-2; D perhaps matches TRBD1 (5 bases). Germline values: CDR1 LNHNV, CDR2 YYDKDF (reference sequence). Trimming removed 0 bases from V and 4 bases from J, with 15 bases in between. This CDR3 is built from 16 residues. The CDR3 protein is CATSRDEAWTSYGYTF. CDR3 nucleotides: TGTGCCACCAGCAGAGATGAAGCGTGGACAAGCTATGGCTACACCTTC.

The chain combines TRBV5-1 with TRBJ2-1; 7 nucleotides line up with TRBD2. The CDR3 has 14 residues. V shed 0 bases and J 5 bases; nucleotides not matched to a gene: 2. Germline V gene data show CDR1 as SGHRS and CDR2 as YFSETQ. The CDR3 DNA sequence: TGCGCCAGCAGCTTGGGGGACTACCACAATGAGCAGTTCTTC. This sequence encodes CASSLGDYHNEQFF.